This T cell receptor beta chain was captured in a study of blood T cells in healthy people across ages. Germline-derived CDR1 and CDR2 are SGHRS and YFSETQ. The CDR3 is 15 residues long. V gave up 0 bases and J gave up 2 bases, with 12 bases separating them. This clonotype was seen ten or more times. Together with a sample-barcoded 5' primer, a J-beta primer mix was included in a second PCR lasting roughly 7 to 11 cycles. TCRdb re-analysed the 5' RACE reads in MiXCR, keeping a single row per CDR3 protein. Of about 650,000 distinct CDR3 sequences in the sample, 32% were seen once. The TCR was taken from an elderly woman in good health. Input material: blood. This chain uses TRBV5-1 with TRBJ2-7; D may be TRBD1 (6 bases). As DNA, the CDR3 is TGCGCCAGCAGCTTGGTTCGACAGGCCCCCTACGAGCAGTACTTC. Amino acids: CASSLVRQAPYEQYF.